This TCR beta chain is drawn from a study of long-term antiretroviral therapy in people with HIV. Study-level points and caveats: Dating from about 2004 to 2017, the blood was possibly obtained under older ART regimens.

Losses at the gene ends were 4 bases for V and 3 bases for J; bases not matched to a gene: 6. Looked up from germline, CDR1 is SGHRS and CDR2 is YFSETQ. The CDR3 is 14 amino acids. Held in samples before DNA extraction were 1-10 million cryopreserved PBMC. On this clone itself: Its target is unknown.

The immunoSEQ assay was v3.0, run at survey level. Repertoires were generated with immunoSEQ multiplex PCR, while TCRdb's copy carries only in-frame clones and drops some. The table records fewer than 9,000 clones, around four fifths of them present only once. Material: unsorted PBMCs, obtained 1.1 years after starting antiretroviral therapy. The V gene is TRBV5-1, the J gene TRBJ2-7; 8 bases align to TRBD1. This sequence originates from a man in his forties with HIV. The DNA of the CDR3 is TGCGCCAGCAGCGCCGGGACAGGAGACTACGAGCAGTACTTC. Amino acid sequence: CASSAGTGDYEQYF.